This TCR beta chain was documented in a study of shared clonotypes between healthy human individuals. Study-level points and caveats: Among non-shared clonotypes, generation probabilities were lower than among those shared by all four donors.

Donors had no recently reported acute infections or vaccinations and were HIV-negative. TCRdb keeps only in-frame clones here, not all; method: immunoSEQ multiplex PCR. The table has about 2.4 million clones, approximately 94% seen once. This clone has only one observation. What it binds is not known. This TCR came from a man younger than 35 in good health. Material: naive CD4+ T cells sorted from blood. Subset: CD45RA+ positively selected.

The CDR3 protein is CASSQGFGNQPQHF. The CDR3 region has the DNA TGTGCCAGCAGCCAGGGATTCGGGAATCAGCCCCAGCATTTT. This chain connects TRBV7-2 to TRBJ1-5; D perhaps matches TRBD1 (5 bases). Trimming took 5 bases from V and 4 from J, leaving 12 bases between them. Germline V gene lookup returns CDR1 SGHTA and CDR2 FQGNSA. This CDR3 comprises 14 residues.